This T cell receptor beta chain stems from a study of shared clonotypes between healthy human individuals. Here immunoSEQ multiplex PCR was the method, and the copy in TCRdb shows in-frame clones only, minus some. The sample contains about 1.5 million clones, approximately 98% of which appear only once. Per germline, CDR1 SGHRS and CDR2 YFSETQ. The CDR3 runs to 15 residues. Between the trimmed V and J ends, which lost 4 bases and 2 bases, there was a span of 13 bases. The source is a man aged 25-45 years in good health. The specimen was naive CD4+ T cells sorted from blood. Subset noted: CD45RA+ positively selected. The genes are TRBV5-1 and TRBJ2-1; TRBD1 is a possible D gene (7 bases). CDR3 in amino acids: CASSRETGPYNEQFF. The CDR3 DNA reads TGCGCCAGCAGCCGGGAGACAGGGCCCTACAATGAGCAGTTCTTC.